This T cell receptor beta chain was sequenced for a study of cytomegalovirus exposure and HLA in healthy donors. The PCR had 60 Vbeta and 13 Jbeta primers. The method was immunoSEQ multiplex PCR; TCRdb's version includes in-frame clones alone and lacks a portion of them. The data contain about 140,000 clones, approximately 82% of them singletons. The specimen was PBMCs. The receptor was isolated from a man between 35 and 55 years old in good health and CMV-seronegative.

This CDR3 reads CASSLMGAFNEQFF. In DNA form, the CDR3 reads TGTGCCAGCAGCTTAATGGGGGCTTTCAATGAGCAGTTCTTC. The chain links TRBV7-2 to TRBJ2-1; D possibly corresponds to TRBD1 (6 bases). There are 14 residues in the CDR3. Germline assignment: CDR1 SGHTA and CDR2 FQGNSA. V dropped 2 bases and J dropped 6 bases, with 11 bases sitting between them. The variable domain in full, completed from reference TRBV7-2 and TRBJ2-1, reads GAGVSQSPSNKVTEKGKDVELRCDPISGHTALYWYRQSLGQGLEFLIYFQGNSAPDKSGLPSDRFSAERTGGSVSTLTIQRTQQEDSAVYLCASSLMGAFNEQFFGPGTRLTVL.